The next 4 T cell receptor beta chains were all read from a single sample in a study of CD8+ T cells in alopecia areata. Following extraction, RNA underwent reverse transcription to cDNA, which served as the sequencing template. The assay was immunoSEQ multiplex PCR, and TCRdb's table has in-frame clones only and misses some. The sample holds 150,000 or so clones; 55% are singletons and the top ten take around 5%. The sample taken for sequencing was CD4+ T cells sorted from blood. The receptors come from a human donor in good health.

V is TRBV5-6 and J is TRBJ2-5, with a weak D call TRBD2 (5 bases). V shed 4 bases and J shed 2 bases, with 6 bases lying between them. Germline CDR1 and CDR2: SGHDT and YYEEEE. The length of the CDR3 is 12 residues. CDR3 nucleotide sequence: TGTGCCAGCAGCCCGGGACAAGAGACCCAGTACTTC. It is translated as CASSPGQETQYF. Full variable domain (remainder filled in from reference TRBV5-6 and TRBJ2-5): DAGVTQSPTHLIKTRGQQVTLRCSPKSGHDTVSWYQQALGQGPQFIFQYYEEEERQRGNFPDRFSGHQFPNYSSELNVNALLLGDSALYLCASSPGQETQYFGPGTRLLVL.

The V call is TRBV30, the J call TRBJ1-5, with D perhaps TRBD1 (5 bases). CDR3 length: 14 amino acids. In germline, CDR1 is GTSNPN, CDR2 SVGIG (reference sequence). The V end was cut by 2 bases, the J end by 4 bases, with 12 bases between. The CDR3 region has the DNA TGTGCCTGGAGTTTGGGACTCGGTAATCAGCCCCAGCATTTT. It translates to CAWSLGLGNQPQHF.

The V and J genes are TRBV4-2 and TRBJ2-2, with D unclear. The germline gives CDR1 LGHNA, CDR2 YNFKEQ. The V end was cut by 0 bases, the J end by 6 bases, with 8 bases between. This CDR3 region has 14 residues. CDR3 nucleotides: TGTGCCAGCAGCCAAGAAGAGCTCGCCGGGGAGCTGTTTTTT. This codes for CASSQEELAGELFF.

The genes are TRBV10-2 and TRBJ2-3; a weak D match, TRBD2 (6 bases). V dropped 8 bases and J dropped 1 base, with 10 bases sitting between them. Germline CDR1 reads WSHSY; CDR2 reads SAAADI. The CDR3 runs 13 residues. CDR3 nucleotide sequence: TGCGCCAGCCGGCGGGACCGCACAGATACGCAGTATTTT. Encoded protein: CASRRDRTDTQYF.